This T cell receptor (beta chain) was captured in a study of radiation and T cells in renal cell carcinoma. The sample's time point: blood 4 weeks post-SBRT, at nephrectomy. As for treatment: 15 Gy SBRT to primary tumor, nephrectomy 4 weeks later. Repertoires were generated with immunoSEQ multiplex PCR, while TCRdb's copy carries only in-frame clones and drops some. The repertoire holds 75,000 to 90,000 clones, with about 88% as singletons. With V trimmed by 9 bases and J by 2 bases, 3 bases remained unmatched. Looked up from germline, CDR1 is MDHEN and CDR2 is SYDVKM. This CDR3 is 14 amino acids long.

This receptor was obtained from a woman in her seventies with renal cell carcinoma. The chain has TRBV28 and TRBJ2-2; 10 nucleotides agree with TRBD1. The sample in question was blood, obtained from a patient whose treatment included radiotherapy and nephrectomy. The CDR3 here is CASRTGGNTGELFF. Here the CDR3 DNA reads TGTGCCAGTCGGACAGGGGGTAACACCGGGGAGCTGTTTTTT.